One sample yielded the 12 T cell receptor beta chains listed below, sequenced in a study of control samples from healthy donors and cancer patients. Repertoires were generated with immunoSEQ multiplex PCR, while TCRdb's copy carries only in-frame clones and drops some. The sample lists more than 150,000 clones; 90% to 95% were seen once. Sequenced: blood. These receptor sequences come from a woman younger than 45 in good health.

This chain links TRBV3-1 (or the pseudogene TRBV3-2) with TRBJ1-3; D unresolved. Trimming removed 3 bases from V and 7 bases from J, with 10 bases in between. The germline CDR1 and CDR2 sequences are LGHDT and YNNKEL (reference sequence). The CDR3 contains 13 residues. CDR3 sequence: CASSQALWNTIYF. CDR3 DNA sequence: TGTGCCAGCAGCCAGGCGCTCTGGAACACCATATATTTT.

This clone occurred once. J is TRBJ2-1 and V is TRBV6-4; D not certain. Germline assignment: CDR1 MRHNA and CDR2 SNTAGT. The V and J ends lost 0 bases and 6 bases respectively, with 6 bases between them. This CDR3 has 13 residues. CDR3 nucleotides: TGTGCCAGCAGTGACTCTACCACCAATGAGCAGTTCTTC. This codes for CASSDSTTNEQFF.

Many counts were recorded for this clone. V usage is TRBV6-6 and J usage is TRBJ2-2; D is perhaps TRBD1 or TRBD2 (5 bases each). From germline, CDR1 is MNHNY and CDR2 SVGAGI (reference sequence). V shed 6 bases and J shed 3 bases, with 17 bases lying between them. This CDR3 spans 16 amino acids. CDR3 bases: TGTGCCAGCAGAACCCTCCGGGAAGGGGACACCGGGGAGCTGTTTTTT. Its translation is CASRTLREGDTGELFF.

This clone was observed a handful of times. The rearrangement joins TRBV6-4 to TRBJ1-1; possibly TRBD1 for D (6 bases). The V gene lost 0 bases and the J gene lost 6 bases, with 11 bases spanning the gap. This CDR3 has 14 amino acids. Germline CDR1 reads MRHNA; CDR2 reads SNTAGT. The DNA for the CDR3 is TGTGCCAGCAGTGACTCAGGGGGGGGCTCTGAAGCTTTCTTT. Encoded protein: CASSDSGGGSEAFF.

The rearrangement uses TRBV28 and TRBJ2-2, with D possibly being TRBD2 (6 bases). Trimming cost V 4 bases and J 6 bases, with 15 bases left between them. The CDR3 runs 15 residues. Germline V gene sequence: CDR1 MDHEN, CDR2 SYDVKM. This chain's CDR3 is CASSSQEGRAGELFF. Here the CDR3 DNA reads TGTGCCAGCAGTTCCCAGGAGGGCCGGGCCGGGGAGCTGTTTTTT. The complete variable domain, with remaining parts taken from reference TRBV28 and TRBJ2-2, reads DVKVTQSSRYLVKRTGEKVFLECVQDMDHENMFWYRQDPGLGLRLIYFSYDVKMKEKGDIPEGYSVSREKKERFSLILESASTNQTSMYLCASSSQEGRAGELFFGEGSRLTVL.

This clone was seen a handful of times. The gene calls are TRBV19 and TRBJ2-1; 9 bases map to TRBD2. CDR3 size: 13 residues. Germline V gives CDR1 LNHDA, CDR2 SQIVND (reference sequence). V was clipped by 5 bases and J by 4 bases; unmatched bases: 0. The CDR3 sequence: CASSLAGYNEQFF. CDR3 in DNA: TGTGCCAGTAGTCTAGCGGGGTACAATGAGCAGTTCTTC. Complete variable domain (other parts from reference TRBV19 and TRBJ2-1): DGGITQSPKYLFRKEGQNVTLSCEQNLNHDAMYWYRQDPGQGLRLIYYSQIVNDFQKGDIAEGYSVSREKKESFPLTVTSAQKNPTAFYLCASSLAGYNEQFFGPGTRLTVL.

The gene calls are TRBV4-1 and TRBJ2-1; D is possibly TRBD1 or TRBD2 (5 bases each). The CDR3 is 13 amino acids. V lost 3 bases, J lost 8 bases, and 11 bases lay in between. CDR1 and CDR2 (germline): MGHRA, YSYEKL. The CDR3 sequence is CASSQGPRDEQFF. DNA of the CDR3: TGCGCCAGCAGCCAGGGACCACGCGATGAGCAGTTCTTC.

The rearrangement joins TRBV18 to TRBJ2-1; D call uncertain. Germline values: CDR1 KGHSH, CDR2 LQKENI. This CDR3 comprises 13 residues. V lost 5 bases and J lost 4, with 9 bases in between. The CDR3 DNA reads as TGTGCCAGCTCAACTAATTATTACAATGAGCAGTTCTTC. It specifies CASSTNYYNEQFF.

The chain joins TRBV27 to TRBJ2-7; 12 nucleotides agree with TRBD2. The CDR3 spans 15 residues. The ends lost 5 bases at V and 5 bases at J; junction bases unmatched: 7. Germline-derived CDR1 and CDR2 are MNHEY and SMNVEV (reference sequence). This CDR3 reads CASSPVGLAGNEQYF. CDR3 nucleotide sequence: TGTGCCAGCAGTCCGGTCGGACTAGCGGGAAACGAGCAGTACTTC.

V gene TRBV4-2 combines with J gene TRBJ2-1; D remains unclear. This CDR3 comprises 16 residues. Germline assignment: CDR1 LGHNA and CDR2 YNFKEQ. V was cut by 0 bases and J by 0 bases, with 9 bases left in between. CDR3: CASSQDSKSSYNEQFF. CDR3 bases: TGTGCCAGCAGCCAAGACTCTAAGAGCTCCTACAATGAGCAGTTCTTC.

CDR3 in amino acids: CASSLSGELFF. DNA for the CDR3: TGTGCCAGCAGTTTGTCCGGGGAGCTGTTTTTT. The V gene is TRBV28, the J gene TRBJ2-2; D not certain. The CDR3 contains 11 residues. Germline assignment: CDR1 MDHEN and CDR2 SYDVKM. Trimming shortened V by 3 bases and J by 6 bases, and 2 bases separated the two germline ends. The full variable domain, its missing parts supplied by reference TRBV28 and TRBJ2-2, is DVKVTQSSRYLVKRTGEKVFLECVQDMDHENMFWYRQDPGLGLRLIYFSYDVKMKEKGDIPEGYSVSREKKERFSLILESASTNQTSMYLCASSLSGELFFGEGSRLTVL.

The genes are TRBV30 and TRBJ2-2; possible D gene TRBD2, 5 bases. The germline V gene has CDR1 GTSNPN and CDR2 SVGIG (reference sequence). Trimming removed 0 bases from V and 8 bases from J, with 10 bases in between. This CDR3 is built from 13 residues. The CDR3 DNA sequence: TGTGCCTGGAGTGTAAGAGTAGCGGGGGAGCTGTTTTTT. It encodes CAWSVRVAGELFF.